This entry lists 7 T cell receptor beta chains sequenced from one sample in a study of cytomegalovirus exposure and HLA in healthy donors. In the PCR, 60 Vbeta and 13 Jbeta primers were used. Some clones are missing from TCRdb's copy, which holds only in-frame ones; the method was immunoSEQ multiplex PCR. The profile shows under 200,000 clones, around three quarters of them singletons. What was sequenced was PBMCs. These receptors were collected from a man aged 25 to 45 in good health and CMV-seronegative.

The table lists this clone with a few counts. CDR3 in amino acids: CASGSRGGEQFF. The CDR3 DNA reads as TGTGCCAGCGGTTCACGGGGGGGTGAGCAGTTCTTC. The V and J genes are TRBV2 and TRBJ2-1, with TRBD2 identical over 8 bases. Germline assignment: CDR1 SNHLY and CDR2 FYNNEI. The CDR3 is made up of 12 amino acids. The V gene end was trimmed by 8 bases and the J gene end by 9 bases; junction bases not matched to a gene: 6.

The chain recombines TRBV28 with TRBJ2-5; D is uncertain. There are 14 residues in the CDR3. Per germline, CDR1 MDHEN and CDR2 SYDVKM. V lost 3 bases, J lost 1 base, and 9 bases lay in between. The CDR3 DNA follows: TGTGCCAGCAGTTTGCCCCGGTTCCAAGAGACCCAGTACTTC. Encoded protein: CASSLPRFQETQYF.

The chain employs TRBV2 and TRBJ2-3, with 8 bases fitting TRBD2. Germline CDR1 SNHLY, CDR2 FYNNEI. J was trimmed by 3 bases and V by 8 bases; bases with no gene match: 10. The CDR3 spans 15 residues. In DNA form, the CDR3 reads TGTGCCAGCTTAGCGGGAAGGAGCGGAACAGATACGCAGTATTTT. Residues: CASLAGRSGTDTQYF.

The chain recombines TRBV4-1 with TRBJ2-2; 7 bases agree with TRBD1. There are 14 residues in the CDR3. J gave up 4 bases and V 4 bases, and 3 bases lay outside the gene matches. Germline V gene sequence: CDR1 MGHRA, CDR2 YSYEKL. CDR3: CASSPQGITGELFF. The CDR3 DNA sequence: TGCGCCAGCAGCCCACAGGGGATCACCGGGGAGCTGTTTTTT.

The genes are TRBV9 and TRBJ2-3, with D tentatively TRBD2 (5 bases). This CDR3 is 16 amino acids long. CDR1 and CDR2 (germline): SGDLS, YYNGEE. Trimming stripped 3 bases from V and 4 bases from J, with 18 bases between. The chain's CDR3 is CASSGSGVTGPDTQYF. CDR3 coding DNA: TGTGCCAGCAGCGGGTCCGGGGTGACCGGCCCAGATACGCAGTATTTT.

The V gene is TRBV6-4, the J gene TRBJ2-1; D is possibly TRBD1 (5 bases). The CDR3 length is 15 residues. Germline CDR1 MRHNA, CDR2 SNTAGT. With 2 bases removed from V and 0 bases from J, the gap between germline ends came to 8 bases. CDR3 DNA sequence: TGTGCCAGCAGTGACAGGGGCAGCTCCTACAATGAGCAGTTCTTC. Residues: CASSDRGSSYNEQFF.

The chain is built from TRBV5-1 and TRBJ2-1; no clear D. V lost 2 bases, J lost 7 bases, and 10 bases lay in between. Germline lookup yields CDR1 SGHRS and CDR2 YFSETQ. The CDR3 totals 13 residues. This CDR3 is CASSLRVENEQFF. The CDR3 region has the DNA TGCGCCAGCAGCTTAAGAGTGGAGAATGAGCAGTTCTTC.